These 4 T cell receptor beta chains originate from one sample sequenced in a study of T cell repertoires in cytomegalovirus infection (dated by TCRdb to about 2019). Instrument on record: Illumina HiSeq 1500. TCRdb handled the public reads itself, with Q25 trimming in fastp and clone calling in MiXCR, and kept productive beta chains. Rows matching on CDR3 protein sequence are summarized as one entry with the most common DNA and genes. In all, the sample holds under 300,000 distinct CDR3 sequences, and over 15% of those were seen once. The top ten clones comprise less than 60% of the sample. Source material: CD8+ T cells from PBMCs. The receptors stem from a human donor in good health (CMV status not recorded). Some clones in this sample may be carry-over from other donors' samples.

The gene calls are TRBV28 and TRBJ1-1; D call uncertain. Germline V gene sequence: CDR1 MDHEN, CDR2 SYDVKM. V was pared by 3 bases and J by 0 bases, with 17 bases between. The CDR3 has 17 amino acids. In nucleotides, the CDR3 is TGTGCCAGCAGTTTTAACTCCTTGGGCGGAATGAACACTGAAGCTTTCTTT. It codes for CASSFNSLGGMNTEAFF.

This clonotype was seen a few times. The chain recombines TRBV13 with TRBJ1-2; D gene unclear. Germline V gives CDR1 PRHDT, CDR2 FYEKMQ (reference sequence). The V end lost 5 bases, the J end lost 8 bases, and 18 bases lay between the germline ends. This CDR3 has 14 amino acids. The CDR3 here is CASSEWRTIRGYTF. The CDR3 nucleotides read TGTGCCAGCAGCGAATGGCGGACTATCAGGGGCTACACCTTC. Drawing the rest from reference TRBV13 and TRBJ1-2, the complete variable domain is AAGVIQSPRHLIKEKRETATLKCYPIPRHDTVYWYQQGPGQDPQFLISFYEKMQSDKGSIPDRFSAQQFSDYHSELNMSSLELGDSALYFCASSEWRTIRGYTFGSGTRLTVV.

This clonotype was seen a few times. The chain uses TRBV4-1 and TRBJ2-5, with D maybe TRBD2 (5 bases). From germline, CDR1 is MGHRA and CDR2 YSYEKL. The CDR3 is 17 residues long. Trimming removed 4 bases from V and 1 base from J, with 19 bases in between. In nucleotides, the CDR3 is TGCGCCAGCAGCCCCCCGTCCCAGCGGAGTACCCAAGAGACCCAGTACTTC. It specifies CASSPPSQRSTQETQYF.

This rearrangement joins TRBV28 to TRBJ2-3; D unresolved. With 5 bases removed from V and 2 bases from J, the gap between germline ends came to 14 bases. Germline CDR1 MDHEN, CDR2 SYDVKM. The CDR3 runs 15 residues. CDR3 amino acids: CASSPGEGITDTQYF. As DNA, the CDR3 is TGTGCCAGCAGTCCCGGAGAAGGTATCACAGATACGCAGTATTTT.